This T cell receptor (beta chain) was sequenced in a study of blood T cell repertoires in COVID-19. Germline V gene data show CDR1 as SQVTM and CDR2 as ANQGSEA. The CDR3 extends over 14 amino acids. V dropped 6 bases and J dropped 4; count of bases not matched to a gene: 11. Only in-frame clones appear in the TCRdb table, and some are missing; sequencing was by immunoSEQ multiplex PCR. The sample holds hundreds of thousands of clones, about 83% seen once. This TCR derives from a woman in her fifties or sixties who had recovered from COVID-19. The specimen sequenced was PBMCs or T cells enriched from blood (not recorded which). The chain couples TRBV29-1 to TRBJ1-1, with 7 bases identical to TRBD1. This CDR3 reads CSVENRGEVTEAFF. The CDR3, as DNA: TGCAGCGTGGAGAACAGGGGAGAGGTCACTGAAGCTTTCTTT.